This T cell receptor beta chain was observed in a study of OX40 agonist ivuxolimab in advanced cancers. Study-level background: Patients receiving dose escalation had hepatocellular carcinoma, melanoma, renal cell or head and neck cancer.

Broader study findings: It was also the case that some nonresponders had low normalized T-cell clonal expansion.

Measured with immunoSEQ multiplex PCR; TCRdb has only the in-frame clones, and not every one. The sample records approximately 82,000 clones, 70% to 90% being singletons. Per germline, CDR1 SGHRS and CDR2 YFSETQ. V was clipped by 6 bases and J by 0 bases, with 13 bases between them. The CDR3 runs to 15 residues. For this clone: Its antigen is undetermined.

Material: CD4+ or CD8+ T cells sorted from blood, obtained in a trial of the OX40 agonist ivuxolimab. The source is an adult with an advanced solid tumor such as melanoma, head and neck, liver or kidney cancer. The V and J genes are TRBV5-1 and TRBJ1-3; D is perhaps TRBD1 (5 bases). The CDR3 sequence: CASTGGATSGNTIYF. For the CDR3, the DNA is TGCGCCAGCACGGGAGGGGCTACCTCTGGAAACACCATATATTTT. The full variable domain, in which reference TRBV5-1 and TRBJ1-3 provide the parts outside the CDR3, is KAGVTQTPRYLIKTRGQQVTLSCSPISGHRSVSWYQQTPGQGLQFLFEYFSETQRNKGNFPGRFSGRQFSNSRSEMNVSTLELGDSALYLCASTGGATSGNTIYFGEGSWLTVV.